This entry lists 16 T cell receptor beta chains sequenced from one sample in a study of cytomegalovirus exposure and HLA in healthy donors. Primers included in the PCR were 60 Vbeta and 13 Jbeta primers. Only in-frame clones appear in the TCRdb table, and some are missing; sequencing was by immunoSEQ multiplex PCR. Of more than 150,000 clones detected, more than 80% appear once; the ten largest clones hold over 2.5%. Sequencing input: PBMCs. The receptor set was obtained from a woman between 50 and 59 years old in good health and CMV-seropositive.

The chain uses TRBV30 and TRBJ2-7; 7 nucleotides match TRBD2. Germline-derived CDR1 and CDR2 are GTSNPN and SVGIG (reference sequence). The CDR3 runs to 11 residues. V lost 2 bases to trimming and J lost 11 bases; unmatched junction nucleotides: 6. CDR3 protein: CAWSNGEGKYF. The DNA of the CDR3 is TGTGCCTGGAGTAACGGGGAGGGGAAGTACTTC.

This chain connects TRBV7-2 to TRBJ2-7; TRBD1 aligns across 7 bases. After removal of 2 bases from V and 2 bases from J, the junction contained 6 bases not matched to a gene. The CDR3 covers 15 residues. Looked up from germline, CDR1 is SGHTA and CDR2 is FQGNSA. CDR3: CASSLYTGETYEQYF. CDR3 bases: TGTGCCAGCAGCTTATATACAGGGGAAACCTACGAGCAGTACTTC.

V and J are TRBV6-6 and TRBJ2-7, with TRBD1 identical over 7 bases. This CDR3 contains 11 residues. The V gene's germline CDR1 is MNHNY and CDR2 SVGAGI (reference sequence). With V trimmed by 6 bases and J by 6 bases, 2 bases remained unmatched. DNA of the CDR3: TGTGCCAGCAGCCGGGACAGCGAGCAGTACTTC. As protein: CASSRDSEQYF.

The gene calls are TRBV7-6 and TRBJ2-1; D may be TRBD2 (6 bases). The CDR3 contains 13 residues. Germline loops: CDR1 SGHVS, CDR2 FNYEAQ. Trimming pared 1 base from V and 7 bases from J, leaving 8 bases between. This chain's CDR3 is CASSLVAGNEQFF. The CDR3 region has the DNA TGTGCCAGCAGCTTAGTCGCGGGAAATGAGCAGTTCTTC. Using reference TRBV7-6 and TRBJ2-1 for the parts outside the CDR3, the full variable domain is GAGVSQSPRYKVTKRGQDVALRCDPISGHVSLYWYRQALGQGPEFLTYFNYEAQQDKSGLPNDRFSAERPEGSISTLTIQRTEQRDSAMYRCASSLVAGNEQFFGPGTRLTVL.

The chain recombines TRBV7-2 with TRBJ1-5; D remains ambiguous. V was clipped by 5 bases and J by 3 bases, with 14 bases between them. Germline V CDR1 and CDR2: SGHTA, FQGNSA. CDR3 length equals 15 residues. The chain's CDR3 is CASSPGNSPNQPQHF. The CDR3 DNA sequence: TGTGCCAGCAGCCCCGGCAACAGCCCCAATCAGCCCCAGCATTTT.

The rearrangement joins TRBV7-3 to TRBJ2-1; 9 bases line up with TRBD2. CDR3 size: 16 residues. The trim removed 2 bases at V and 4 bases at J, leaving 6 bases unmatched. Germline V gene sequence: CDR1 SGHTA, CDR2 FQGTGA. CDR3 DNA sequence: TGTGCCAGCAGCTTAGCGGGGGGGCGCATTTACAATGAGCAGTTCTTC. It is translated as CASSLAGGRIYNEQFF.

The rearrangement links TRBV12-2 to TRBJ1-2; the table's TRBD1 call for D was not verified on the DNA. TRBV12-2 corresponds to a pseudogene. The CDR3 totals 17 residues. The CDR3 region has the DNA TGTGCAAGTCGCTGTCGCCGGGACAGGGGCTCTAACTATGGCTACACCTTC. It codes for CASRCRRDRGSNYGYTF.

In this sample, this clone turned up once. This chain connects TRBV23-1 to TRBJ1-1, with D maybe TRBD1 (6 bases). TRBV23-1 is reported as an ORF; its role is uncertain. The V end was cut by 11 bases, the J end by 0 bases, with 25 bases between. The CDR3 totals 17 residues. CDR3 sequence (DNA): TGCGCCCCAGCTGGGGGGGGACATCGTGAAATGAACACTGAAGCTTTCTTT. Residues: CAPAGGGHREMNTEAFF.

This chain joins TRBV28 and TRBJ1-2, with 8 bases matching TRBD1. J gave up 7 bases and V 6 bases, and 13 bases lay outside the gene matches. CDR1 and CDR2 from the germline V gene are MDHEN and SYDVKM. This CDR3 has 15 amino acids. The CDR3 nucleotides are TGTGCCAGCAGCCCAGACCAGGGGGCGAGGAGTGGCTACACCTTC. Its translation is CASSPDQGARSGYTF.

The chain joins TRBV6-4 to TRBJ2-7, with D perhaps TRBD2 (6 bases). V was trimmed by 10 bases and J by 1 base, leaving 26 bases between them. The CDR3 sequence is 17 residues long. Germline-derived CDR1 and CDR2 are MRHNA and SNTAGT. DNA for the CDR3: TGTGCCAACGTCGGGGGATCTAAAGAACGGGGGTCCTACGAGCAGTACTTC. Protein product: CANVGGSKERGSYEQYF.

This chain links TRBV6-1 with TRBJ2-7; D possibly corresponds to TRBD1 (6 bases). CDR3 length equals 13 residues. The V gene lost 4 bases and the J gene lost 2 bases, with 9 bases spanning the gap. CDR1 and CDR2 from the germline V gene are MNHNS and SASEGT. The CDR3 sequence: CASSVRGTYEQYF. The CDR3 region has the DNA TGTGCCAGCAGTGTCAGGGGTACCTACGAGCAGTACTTC.

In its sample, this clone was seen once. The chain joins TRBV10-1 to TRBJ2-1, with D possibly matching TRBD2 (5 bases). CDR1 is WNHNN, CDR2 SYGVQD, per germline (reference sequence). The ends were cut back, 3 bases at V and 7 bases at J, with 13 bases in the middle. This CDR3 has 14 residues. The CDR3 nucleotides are TGCGCCAGCAGTGAACAACTAGTCGGAAATGAGCAGTTCTTC. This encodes CASSEQLVGNEQFF.

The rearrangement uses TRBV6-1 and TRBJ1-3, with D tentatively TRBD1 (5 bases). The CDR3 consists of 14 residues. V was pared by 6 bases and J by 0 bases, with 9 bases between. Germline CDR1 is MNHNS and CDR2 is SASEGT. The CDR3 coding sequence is TGTGCCAGCAGGAGCGGGGGCTCTGGAAACACCATATATTTT. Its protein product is CASRSGGSGNTIYF.

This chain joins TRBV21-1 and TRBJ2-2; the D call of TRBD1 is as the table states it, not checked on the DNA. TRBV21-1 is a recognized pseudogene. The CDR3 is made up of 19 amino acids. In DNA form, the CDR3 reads TGTGCCAGCAGCAAAGGGGGGGGGACAGGGGGAATTAACACCGGGGAGCTGTTTTTT. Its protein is CASSKGGGTGGINTGELFF.

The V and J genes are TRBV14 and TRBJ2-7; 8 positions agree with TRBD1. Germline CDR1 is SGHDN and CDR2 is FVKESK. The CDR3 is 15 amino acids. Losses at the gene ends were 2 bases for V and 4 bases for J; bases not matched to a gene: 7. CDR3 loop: CASSQNRQGAYEQYF. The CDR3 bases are TGTGCCAGCAGCCAAAACAGGCAGGGGGCATACGAGCAGTACTTC.

DNA for the CDR3: TGTGCCAGCAGTAGGGCGGGGACTTCCACAGATACGCAGTATTTT. Residues: CASSRAGTSTDTQYF. The genes are TRBV2 and TRBJ2-3, with D perhaps matching TRBD2 (6 bases). CDR3 length: 15 amino acids. V dropped 5 bases and J dropped 2 bases, with 14 bases sitting between them. Germline V gives CDR1 SNHLY, CDR2 FYNNEI.